Below are 25 T cell receptor beta chains sequenced from a single sample in a study of blood T cell repertoires in COVID-19. Assay used: immunoSEQ multiplex PCR; TCRdb lists only in-frame clones, some missing. The table records 200,000 to 300,000 clones, approximately 87% of them present only once. Sample: peripheral blood. The receptors were sampled from a human donor in a cohort sampled during active COVID-19.

CDR3 nucleotides: TGTGCCAGCAGAGGGACTAGCGGGAGTCACGAGCAGTACTTC. Amino acid sequence: CASRGTSGSHEQYF. The J gene is TRBJ2-7, the V gene TRBV2; 14 bases map to TRBD2. Germline V gene sequence: CDR1 SNHLY, CDR2 FYNNEI. The CDR3 length is 14 residues. V trimming: 6 bases; J trimming: 5 bases; junction bases outside the gene matches: 3. Supplemented by reference TRBV2 and TRBJ2-7, the full variable domain reads EPEVTQTPSHQVTQMGQEVILRCVPISNHLYFYWYRQILGQKVEFLVSFYNNEISEKSEIFDDQFSVERPDGSNFTLKIRSTKLEDSAMYFCASRGTSGSHEQYFGPGTRLTVT.

This clone was detected once. The rearrangement links TRBV5-5 to TRBJ1-5, with D unclear. The CDR3 extends over 15 amino acids. The V and J ends lost 2 bases and 6 bases respectively, with 15 bases between them. From germline, CDR1 is SGHKS and CDR2 YYEKEE (reference sequence). The CDR3 spells CASSFYLSYSQPQHF. CDR3 nucleotides: TGTGCCAGCAGCTTTTACCTCTCGTATAGTCAGCCCCAGCATTTT.

The chain recombines TRBV5-8 with TRBJ1-2; TRBD1 matches at 10 bases. The germline V gene encodes CDR1 SGHTS and CDR2 YDEGEE. V lost 7 bases, J lost 4 bases, and 10 bases stayed unmatched. The CDR3 totals 15 residues. The CDR3 spells CASEGQGRSLYGYTF. CDR3 in DNA: TGTGCCAGCGAGGGACAGGGGAGGAGTCTCTATGGCTACACCTTC.

The chain couples TRBV19 to TRBJ1-1; D not resolved. Germline V gene sequence: CDR1 LNHDA, CDR2 SQIVND (reference sequence). There are 14 residues in the CDR3. Trimming took 2 bases from V and 9 from J, leaving 16 bases between them. The CDR3 is CASSIRQRVSKAFF. CDR3 nucleotides: TGTGCCAGTAGTATAAGGCAGCGGGTTTCAAAAGCTTTCTTT.

The chain uses TRBV6-6 and TRBJ2-3, with 7 bases fitting TRBD2. Germline-derived CDR1 and CDR2 are MNHNY and SVGAGI (reference sequence). The CDR3 covers 12 residues. J lost 3 bases, V lost 7 bases, and 1 base had no gene match. The DNA for the CDR3 is TGTGCCAGCACGGGAGGAACAGATACGCAGTATTTT. Protein: CASTGGTDTQYF.

The chain couples TRBV5-1 to TRBJ2-2; 10 nucleotides line up with TRBD2. From germline, CDR1 is SGHRS and CDR2 YFSETQ. The CDR3 spans 18 residues. With V trimmed by 2 bases and J by 2 bases, 9 bases remained unmatched. The CDR3 loop reads CASSLRLAGPSNTGELFF. In DNA form, the CDR3 reads TGCGCCAGCAGCTTACGACTAGCGGGCCCCTCAAACACCGGGGAGCTGTTTTTT.

This sequence joins TRBV7-9 and TRBJ1-4; 9 bases agree with TRBD1. CDR1 is SEHNR and CDR2 is FQNEAQ in the germline V gene (reference sequence). J gave up 2 bases and V 5 bases, and 6 bases lay outside the gene matches. The length of the CDR3 is 16 residues. The CDR3 coding sequence is TGTGCCAGCAGCCCAGGGACAGGGAGCACTAATGAAAAACTGTTTTTT. Its translation: CASSPGTGSTNEKLFF. Together with reference TRBV7-9 and TRBJ1-4, the CDR3 gives the full variable domain: DTGVSQNPRHKITKRGQNVTFRCDPISEHNRLYWYRQTLGQGPEFLTYFQNEAQLEKSRLLSDRFSAERPKGSFSTLEIQRTEQGDSAMYLCASSPGTGSTNEKLFFGSGTQLSVL.

This sequence joins TRBV23-1 and TRBJ2-2; 8 nucleotides match TRBD1. TRBV23-1 is filed as an ORF, its function uncertain. The CDR3 has 15 residues. V gave up 3 bases and J gave up 6 bases; unmatched junction bases: 6. The CDR3 DNA reads TGCGCCAGCAGTCACTGGACAGGGTGTCCCGGGGAGCTGTTTTTT. It specifies CASSHWTGCPGELFF.

The chain couples TRBV7-9 to TRBJ2-7; 7 bases are a match to TRBD1. The V segment lost 8 bases and the J segment 0 bases; nucleotides outside the gene matches: 7. Germline loops: CDR1 SEHNR, CDR2 FQNEAQ (reference sequence). This CDR3 contains 14 residues. The CDR3: CASSSDRSSYEQYF. CDR3 DNA sequence: TGTGCCAGCTCCTCGGACAGGAGCTCCTACGAGCAGTACTTC.

This clone was detected once. V usage is TRBV29-1 and J usage is TRBJ2-7; D possibly corresponds to TRBD2 (6 bases). There are 13 residues in the CDR3. The germline V gene has CDR1 SQVTM and CDR2 ANQGSEA. Deletions cut 5 bases from V and 1 base from J, with 12 bases between. The CDR3 is CSVPRDGSYEQYF. The CDR3, as DNA: TGCAGCGTTCCGCGGGATGGGTCCTACGAGCAGTACTTC.

The chain has TRBV9 and TRBJ1-2; 8 bases are shared with TRBD1. J gave up 3 bases and V 4 bases, and 2 bases lay outside the gene matches. The CDR3 loop spans 13 amino acids. The germline CDR1 and CDR2 sequences are SGDLS and YYNGEE. As DNA, the CDR3 is TGTGCCAGCAGCTCAGGGGGCGACTATGGCTACACCTTC. Protein: CASSSGGDYGYTF.

The sample holds a few counts of this clone. V is TRBV4-2 and J is TRBJ1-1; 7 nucleotides match TRBD1. There are 18 residues in the CDR3. The J segment lost 6 bases and the V segment lost 1 base, leaving 17 bases of the junction unmatched. From germline, CDR1 is LGHNA and CDR2 YNFKEQ. The chain's CDR3 is CASSQAGGKGALGAEAFF. For the CDR3, the DNA is TGTGCCAGCAGCCAAGCCGGAGGGAAGGGGGCTCTGGGGGCTGAAGCTTTCTTT.

The chain joins TRBV3-1 (or the pseudogene TRBV3-2) to TRBJ1-1; D is uncertain. CDR1 and CDR2 (germline): LGHDT, YNNKEL (reference sequence). Trimming left V 6 bases short and J 1 base short, with 12 bases between. The CDR3 has 14 amino acids. The CDR3 loop reads CASSVRESNTEAFF. The CDR3 DNA is TGTGCCAGCAGTGTTCGGGAGTCGAACACTGAAGCTTTCTTT.

The chain carries TRBV5-5 and TRBJ2-7, with 10 bases aligning to TRBD1. The CDR3 length is 17 residues. The trim removed 0 bases at V and 4 bases at J, leaving 10 bases unmatched. Germline V gene data show CDR1 as SGHKS and CDR2 as YYEKEE (reference sequence). Here the CDR3 reads CASSLADWGQGLYEQYF. The DNA of the CDR3 is TGTGCCAGCAGCTTGGCCGACTGGGGACAGGGGTTGTACGAGCAGTACTTC.

The V and J genes are TRBV19 and TRBJ1-6; TRBD1 matches at 9 bases. The germline CDR1 and CDR2 sequences are LNHDA and SQIVND (reference sequence). V lost 6 bases and J lost 6; bases outside the gene matches: 6. The CDR3 spans 15 residues. The CDR3 coding sequence is TGTGCCAGTAGGGGCCCGGGACAGGGTAATTCACCCCTCCACTTT. It yields the protein CASRGPGQGNSPLHF.

The CDR3 DNA follows: TGTGCCAGCAGTTACTCGGGACAGGGGGACTATGGCTACACCTTC. Translating gives CASSYSGQGDYGYTF. This chain joins TRBV6-2 or TRBV6-3 and TRBJ1-2, with 11 bases identical to TRBD1. CDR1 is MNHEY, CDR2 SVGEGT, per germline. This CDR3 spans 15 amino acids. V gave up 0 bases and J gave up 3 bases; unmatched junction bases: 0.

V gene TRBV6-2 or TRBV6-3 combines with J gene TRBJ1-2; D is undetermined. Germline CDR1 is MNHEY and CDR2 is SVGEGT. This CDR3 is 14 amino acids long. The V and J ends lost 2 bases and 2 bases respectively, with 9 bases between them. The CDR3 region has the DNA TGTGCCAGCAGTTACGAACGGGTAAACTATGGCTACACCTTC. Its translation is CASSYERVNYGYTF.

V usage is TRBV19 and J usage is TRBJ2-2; D remains unclear. Between the trimmed V and J ends, which lost 6 bases and 7 bases, there was a span of 12 bases. The CDR3 totals 13 residues. Germline values: CDR1 LNHDA, CDR2 SQIVND (reference sequence). CDR3 DNA sequence: TGTGCCAGTAGCGTTATGGGCGTCGGGGAGCTGTTTTTT. Amino acids: CASSVMGVGELFF.

J is TRBJ1-6 and V is TRBV18; a weak D match, TRBD1 (6 bases). The CDR3 consists of 17 residues. Germline CDR1 KGHSH, CDR2 LQKENI. Trimming removed 2 bases at V and 10 bases at J, with 21 bases between. As DNA, the CDR3 is TGTGCCAGCTCACCATCCCGCGGAGGGGGGGGCGCGTCACCCCTCCACTTT. This translates into CASSPSRGGGGASPLHF.

Here the CDR3 reads CASSELEVSYNEQFF. In nucleotides, the CDR3 is TGTGCCAGCAGCGAACTAGAGGTATCCTACAATGAGCAGTTCTTC. The V call is TRBV14, the J call TRBJ2-1; TRBD2 might be the D (5 bases). V gave up 5 bases and J gave up 1 base, with 12 bases separating them. This CDR3 has 15 residues. CDR1 and CDR2 (germline): SGHDN, FVKESK.

The CDR3 region is CASSLGGRRGNQPQHF. CDR3 coding DNA: TGTGCCAGCAGCTTAGGGGGCCGGAGGGGCAATCAGCCCCAGCATTTT. This sequence joins TRBV11-2 and TRBJ1-5; weak D call: TRBD1 (5 bases). This CDR3 spans 16 amino acids. Trimming removed 1 base at V and 2 bases at J, with 12 bases between. From germline, CDR1 is SGHAT and CDR2 FQNNGV.

The rearrangement joins TRBV5-6 to TRBJ2-5; TRBD2 agrees at 10 bases. CDR1 is SGHDT, CDR2 YYEEEE, per germline. V gave up 3 bases and J gave up 5 bases; unmatched junction bases: 10. The CDR3 consists of 16 residues. CDR3 sequence (DNA): TGTGCCAGCAGCTCCTTCGGTCTAGCGGGGGTGGAGACCCAGTACTTC. Translated, it gives CASSSFGLAGVETQYF.

J is TRBJ1-1 and V is TRBV24-1, with 7 positions matching TRBD1. V dropped 3 bases and J dropped 1; count of bases not matched to a gene: 10. The CDR3 runs 17 residues. Germline lookup yields CDR1 KGHDR and CDR2 SFDVKD. The CDR3 is CATSDRTGKGWNTEAFF. Here the CDR3 DNA reads TGTGCCACCAGTGATCGGACAGGTAAGGGATGGAACACTGAAGCTTTCTTT.

This clone was detected once. The genes are TRBV19 and TRBJ2-3; 7 nucleotides line up with TRBD2. There are 16 residues in the CDR3. Trimming at V came to 4 bases and at J to 4 bases, leaving 11 bases not matched to a gene. Looked up from germline, CDR1 is LNHDA and CDR2 is SQIVND (reference sequence). The CDR3 bases are TGTGCCAGTAGTACAAGATCGGCGGGACTACCAGATACGCAGTATTTT. It encodes CASSTRSAGLPDTQYF.

V usage is TRBV7-2 and J usage is TRBJ1-1, with a possible D match to TRBD1 (5 bases). Germline V lookup: CDR1 SGHTA, CDR2 FQGNSA. CDR3 length: 13 residues. The V and J ends lost 3 bases and 3 bases respectively, with 8 bases between them. CDR3 loop: CASSFSRDTEAFF. In DNA form, the CDR3 reads TGTGCCAGCAGCTTCTCCAGGGACACTGAAGCTTTCTTT.